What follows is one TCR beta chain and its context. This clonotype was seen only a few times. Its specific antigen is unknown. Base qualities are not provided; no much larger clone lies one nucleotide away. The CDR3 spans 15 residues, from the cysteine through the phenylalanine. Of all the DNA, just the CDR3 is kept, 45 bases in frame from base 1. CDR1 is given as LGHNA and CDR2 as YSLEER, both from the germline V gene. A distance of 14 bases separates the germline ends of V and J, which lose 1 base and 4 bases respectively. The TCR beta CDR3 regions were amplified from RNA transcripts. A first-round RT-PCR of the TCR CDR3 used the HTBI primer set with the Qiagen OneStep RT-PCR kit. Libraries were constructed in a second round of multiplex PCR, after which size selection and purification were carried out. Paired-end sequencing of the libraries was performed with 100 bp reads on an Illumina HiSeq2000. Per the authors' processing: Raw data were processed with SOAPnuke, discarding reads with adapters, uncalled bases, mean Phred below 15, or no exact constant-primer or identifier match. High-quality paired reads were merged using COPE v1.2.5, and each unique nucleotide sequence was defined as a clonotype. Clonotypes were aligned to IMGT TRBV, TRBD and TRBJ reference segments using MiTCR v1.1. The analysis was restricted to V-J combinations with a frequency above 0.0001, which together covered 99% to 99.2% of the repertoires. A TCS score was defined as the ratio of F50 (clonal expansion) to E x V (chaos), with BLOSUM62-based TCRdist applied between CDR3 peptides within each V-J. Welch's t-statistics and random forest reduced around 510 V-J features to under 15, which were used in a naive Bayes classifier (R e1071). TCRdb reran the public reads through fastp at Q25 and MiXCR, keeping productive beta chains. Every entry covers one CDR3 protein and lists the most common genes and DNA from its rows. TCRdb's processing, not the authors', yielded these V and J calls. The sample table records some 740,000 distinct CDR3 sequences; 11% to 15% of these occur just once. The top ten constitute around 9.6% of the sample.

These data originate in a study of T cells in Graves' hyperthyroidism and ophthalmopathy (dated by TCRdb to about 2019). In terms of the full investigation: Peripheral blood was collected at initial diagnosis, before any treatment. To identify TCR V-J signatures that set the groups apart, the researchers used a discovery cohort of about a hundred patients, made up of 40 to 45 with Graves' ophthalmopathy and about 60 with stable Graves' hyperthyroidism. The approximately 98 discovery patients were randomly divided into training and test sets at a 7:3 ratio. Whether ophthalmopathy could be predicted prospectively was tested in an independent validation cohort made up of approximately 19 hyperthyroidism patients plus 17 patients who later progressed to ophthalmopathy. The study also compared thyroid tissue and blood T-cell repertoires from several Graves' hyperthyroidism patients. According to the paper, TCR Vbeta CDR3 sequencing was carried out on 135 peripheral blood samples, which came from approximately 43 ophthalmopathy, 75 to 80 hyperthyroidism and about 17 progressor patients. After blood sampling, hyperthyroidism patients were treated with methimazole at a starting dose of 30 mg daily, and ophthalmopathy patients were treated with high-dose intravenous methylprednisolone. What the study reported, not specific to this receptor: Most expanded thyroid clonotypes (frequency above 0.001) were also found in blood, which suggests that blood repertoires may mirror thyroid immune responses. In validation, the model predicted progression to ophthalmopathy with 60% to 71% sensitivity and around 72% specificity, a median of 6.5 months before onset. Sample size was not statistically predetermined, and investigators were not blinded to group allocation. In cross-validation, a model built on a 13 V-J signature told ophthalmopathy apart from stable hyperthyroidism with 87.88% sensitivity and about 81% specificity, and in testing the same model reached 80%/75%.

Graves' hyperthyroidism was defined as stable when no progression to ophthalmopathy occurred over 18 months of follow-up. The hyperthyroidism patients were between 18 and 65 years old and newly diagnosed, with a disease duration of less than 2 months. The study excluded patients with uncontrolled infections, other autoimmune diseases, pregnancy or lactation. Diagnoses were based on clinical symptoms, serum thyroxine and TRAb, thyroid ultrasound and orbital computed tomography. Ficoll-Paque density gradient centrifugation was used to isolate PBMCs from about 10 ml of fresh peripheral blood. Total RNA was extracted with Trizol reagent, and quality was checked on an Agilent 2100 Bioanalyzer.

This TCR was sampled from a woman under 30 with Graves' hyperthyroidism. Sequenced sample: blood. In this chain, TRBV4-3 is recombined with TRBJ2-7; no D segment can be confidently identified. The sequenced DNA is TGCGCCAGCAGCCAAGTCCCGGTAGGGCGGTACGAGCAGTACTTC. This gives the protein CASSQVPVGRYEQYF.